The TCR beta chain described here comes from a study of CD4 and CD8 cells across lung adenocarcinoma regions. TCRdb re-derived calls from the PCR reads in MiXCR, one entry per CDR3 protein. The profile covers several thousand distinct CDR3 sequences, with roughly 57% appearing a single time and around 97% taken by the ten largest. This clonotype was seen only once. V was clipped by 5 bases and J by 2 bases; unmatched bases: 13. The length of the CDR3 is 19 residues. Germline V gene sequence: CDR1 DFQATT, CDR2 SNEGSKA (reference sequence). The patients had localized lung adenocarcinoma, a non-small cell subtype.

Sequencing was performed on CD8+ T cells from the center of a lung tumor. This chain links TRBV20-1 with TRBJ2-3; 16 nucleotides agree with TRBD2. The receptor comes from a male donor with lung adenocarcinoma. The CD4 and CD8 labels of this study may be unreliable. The CDR3 DNA reads TGCAGTGCTTACAAAGGGACTAGCGGGAGGGCCGGGGTCACAGATACGCAGTATTTT. As protein: CSAYKGTSGRAGVTDTQYF.